The 5 T cell receptor beta chains presented below share a single source sample, sequenced in a study of T cell repertoires in cytomegalovirus infection. Each CDR3 protein is one row after TCRdb ran MiXCR on the reads. Among around 530,000 distinct CDR3 sequences listed, about 15% were seen once. Sequencing was carried out using CD8+ T cells from PBMCs. The source is a human donor in good health (CMV status not recorded). Some clones in this sample may be carry-over from other donors' samples.

This clonotype was recorded many times. CDR3 region: CASSLWELNTEAFF. CDR3 bases: TGTGCCAGCAGCTTGTGGGAGCTGAACACTGAAGCTTTCTTT. V and J are TRBV12-3 or TRBV12-4 and TRBJ1-1; D gene uncertain. V gave up 6 bases and J gave up 0 bases, with 11 bases separating them. This CDR3 contains 14 residues.

V is TRBV4-1 and J is TRBJ2-3; TRBD1 might be the D (5 bases). The CDR3 runs 15 residues. Trimming removed 0 bases at V and 10 bases at J, with 17 bases between. Germline V gives CDR1 MGHRA, CDR2 YSYEKL. CDR3 in amino acids: CASSQDLPGWGSQYF. As DNA, the CDR3 is TGCGCCAGCAGCCAAGATCTCCCTGGTTGGGGCTCGCAGTATTTT.

The chain has TRBV6-5 and TRBJ2-7; D ambiguous. In germline, CDR1 is MNHEY, CDR2 SVGAGI. This CDR3 comprises 17 residues. Trimming pared 3 bases from V and 5 bases from J, leaving 23 bases between. In DNA, the CDR3 is TGTGCCAGCAGTTATCTCTCAACCCGGGCCCGAACAGACGAGCAGTACTTC. Translated, it gives CASSYLSTRARTDEQYF.

In its sample, this clonotype was seen many times. The V gene is TRBV7-6, the J gene TRBJ2-7, with TRBD2 matching over 8 bases. This CDR3 is 13 amino acids long. Germline CDR1 SGHVS, CDR2 FNYEAQ. The trim removed 5 bases at V and 6 bases at J, leaving 6 bases unmatched. The CDR3 DNA reads TGTGCCAGCAGCCCGGGACTAGTGATCGAGCAGTACTTC. The encoded protein is CASSPGLVIEQYF.

This clonotype was seen repeatedly, ten times or more. The J gene is TRBJ2-1, the V gene TRBV10-3; TRBD2 agrees at 9 bases. CDR1 and CDR2 from the germline V gene are ENHRY and SYGVKD. The CDR3 covers 16 residues. The trim removed 2 bases at V and 2 bases at J, leaving 4 bases unmatched. The CDR3 is CAISEAQRGAYNEQFF. CDR3 nucleotide sequence: TGTGCCATCAGTGAGGCCCAGCGGGGGGCCTACAATGAGCAGTTCTTC.